The 11 T cell receptor beta chains below were found in one sample sequenced in a study of blood T cell repertoires in COVID-19. TCRdb's copy holds only in-frame clones and misses some; the assay was immunoSEQ multiplex PCR. The profile shows about 170,000 clones, about 89% of them singletons. Sequencing used peripheral blood. Source of these receptors: a man between 70 and 80 years old with acute or convalescent COVID-19.

V usage is TRBV20-1 and J usage is TRBJ1-2; D remains ambiguous. The germline CDR1 and CDR2 sequences are DFQATT and SNEGSKA (reference sequence). The V gene lost 3 bases and the J gene lost 2 bases, with 7 bases spanning the gap. The CDR3 contains 12 residues. In DNA, the CDR3 is TGCAGTGCTAGTCCGGGGAACTATGGCTACACCTTC. Encoded protein: CSASPGNYGYTF.

This chain links TRBV2 with TRBJ1-4; D perhaps matches TRBD1 (5 bases). The CDR3 contains 14 residues. The germline V and J ends were trimmed by 6 bases and 7 bases, with 15 bases remaining between them. Germline-derived CDR1 and CDR2 are SNHLY and FYNNEI. The CDR3 DNA follows: TGTGCCAGCAGAGCAGGGTATTCAGGTGAAAAACTGTTTTTT. Protein product: CASRAGYSGEKLFF.

This rearrangement joins TRBV5-6 to TRBJ1-3; TRBD1 agrees at 7 bases. The CDR3 sequence is 14 residues long. From germline, CDR1 is SGHDT and CDR2 YYEEEE. V shed 0 bases and J 8 bases; nucleotides not matched to a gene: 5. Written as DNA, the CDR3 is TGTGCCAGCAGCTTGGGTACAGGGGTAGACACCATATATTTT. This encodes CASSLGTGVDTIYF.

The chain joins TRBV4-2 to TRBJ1-1; 9 nucleotides agree with TRBD1. Germline CDR1 LGHNA, CDR2 YNFKEQ. The CDR3 is 15 residues long. The junction had 4 bases not matched to a gene; V was cut back by 1 base and J by 4 bases. The CDR3 reads CASSQGRDRATEAFF. In DNA, the CDR3 is TGTGCCAGCAGCCAAGGGAGGGACAGGGCCACTGAAGCTTTCTTT.

The chain combines TRBV9 with TRBJ2-1; 11 nucleotides match TRBD2. The CDR3 has 15 amino acids. V gave up 3 bases and J gave up 8 bases; unmatched junction bases: 7. From germline, CDR1 is SGDLS and CDR2 YYNGEE. The CDR3 DNA follows: TGTGCCAGCAGCGCCCTAGCGGGGGGTAAGGATGAGCAGTTCTTC. Protein: CASSALAGGKDEQFF.

The chain carries TRBV4-2 and TRBJ1-1; the D is unclear. The CDR3 is 15 amino acids. The V end lost 0 bases, the J end lost 3 bases, and 11 bases lay between the germline ends. CDR1 is LGHNA and CDR2 is YNFKEQ in the germline V gene. In nucleotides, the CDR3 is TGTGCCAGCAGCCAAGACAGGATTGAAGACACTGAAGCTTTCTTT. Translated, it gives CASSQDRIEDTEAFF.

The V gene is TRBV4-3, the J gene TRBJ1-1; no definite D call. Germline loops: CDR1 LGHNA, CDR2 YSLEER. The CDR3 has 14 residues. Trimming took 0 bases from V and 8 from J, leaving 13 bases between them. The CDR3: CASSQEEGVGEAFF. Written as DNA, the CDR3 is TGCGCCAGCAGCCAAGAGGAGGGTGTGGGGGAAGCTTTCTTT.

The chain couples TRBV5-1 to TRBJ2-1; TRBD2 aligns across 7 bases. In germline, CDR1 is SGHRS, CDR2 YFSETQ. The CDR3 is 15 amino acids. With V trimmed by 2 bases and J by 3 bases, 5 bases remained unmatched. Here the CDR3 DNA reads TGCGCCAGCAGCTTTGGGAGGGGTTTCTACAATGAGCAGTTCTTC. This gives the protein CASSFGRGFYNEQFF.

The chain is built from TRBV3-1 (or the pseudogene TRBV3-2) and TRBJ2-3, with D possibly matching TRBD2 (5 bases). The V end lost 4 bases, the J end lost 0 bases, and 11 bases lay between the germline ends. Germline V gene data show CDR1 as LGHDT and CDR2 as YNNKEL (reference sequence). The CDR3 length is 15 residues. This CDR3 reads CASSRWTGSTDTQYF. CDR3 nucleotide sequence: TGTGCCAGCAGCCGCTGGACGGGGAGCACAGATACGCAGTATTTT.

This chain links TRBV7-9 with TRBJ1-2; a weak D match, TRBD1 (5 bases). Germline CDR1 and CDR2: SEHNR and FQNEAQ (reference sequence). The CDR3 has 14 residues. V lost 3 bases, J lost 2 bases, and 10 bases lay in between. CDR3: CASSFRQTNYGYTF. The CDR3 nucleotides are TGTGCCAGCAGCTTTAGACAGACCAACTATGGCTACACCTTC. The variable domain in full, with the rest retrieved from reference TRBV7-9 and TRBJ1-2, is DTGVSQNPRHKITKRGQNVTFRCDPISEHNRLYWYRQTLGQGPEFLTYFQNEAQLEKSRLLSDRFSAERPKGSFSTLEIQRTEQGDSAMYLCASSFRQTNYGYTFGSGTRLTVV.

The rearrangement links TRBV12-3 or TRBV12-4 to TRBJ1-1, with D possibly being TRBD1 (5 bases). V was pared by 3 bases and J by 11 bases, with 13 bases between. This CDR3 region has 12 residues. CDR3 sequence (DNA): TGTGCCAGCAGTTTTTTTGGGGGGGACGCTTTCTTT. Translation: CASSFFGGDAFF.